This section outlines one T cell receptor (beta chain) sequence together with its context. This entry is derived from a study of blood T cell repertoires in COVID-19. Study details: COVID-19 samples collected from the United States, Italy and Spain covered acute and convalescent phases. Sample material is recorded as cDNA or gDNA derived from T cells, B-cell-depleted T cells, or PBMCs.

Using immunoSEQ multiplex PCR, the repertoire was profiled, and TCRdb retains in-frame clones only, with some absent. The data contain about 180,000 clones, over 75% of them singletons. The CDR3 runs to 13 residues. Germline lookup yields CDR1 SGHRS and CDR2 YFSETQ. V lost 0 bases and J lost 8, with 11 bases in between. The chain has TRBV5-1 and TRBJ1-2; possibly TRBD1 for D (6 bases). The TCR sequence derives from an elderly man with COVID-19, enrolled during active disease. Sequencing used peripheral blood. The CDR3 DNA is TGCGCCAGCAGCTTGGGGTCAGGGGAAGGCTACACCTTC. Translated, it gives CASSLGSGEGYTF. The full variable domain, with the rest looked up from reference TRBV5-1 and TRBJ1-2, is KAGVTQTPRYLIKTRGQQVTLSCSPISGHRSVSWYQQTPGQGLQFLFEYFSETQRNKGNFPGRFSGRQFSNSRSEMNVSTLELGDSALYLCASSLGSGEGYTFGSGTRLTVV.